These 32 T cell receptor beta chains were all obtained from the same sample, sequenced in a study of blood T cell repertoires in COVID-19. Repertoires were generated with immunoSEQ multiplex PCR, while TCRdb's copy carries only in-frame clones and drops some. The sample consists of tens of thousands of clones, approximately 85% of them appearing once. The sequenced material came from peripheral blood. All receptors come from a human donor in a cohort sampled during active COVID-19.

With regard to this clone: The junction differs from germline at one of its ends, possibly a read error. This CDR3 reads CASSLNGLAGAF. The CDR3 nucleotides are TGTGCCAGCAGCTTAAACGGACTGGCTGGCGCCTTC. V and J are TRBV7-2 and TRBJ1-2, with D unresolved. The CDR3 covers 12 residues. Germline CDR1 reads SGHTA; CDR2 reads FQGNSA.

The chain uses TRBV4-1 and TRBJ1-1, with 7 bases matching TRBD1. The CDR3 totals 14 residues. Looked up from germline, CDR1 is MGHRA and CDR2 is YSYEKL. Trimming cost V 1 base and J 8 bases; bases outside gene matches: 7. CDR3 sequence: CASSQAPGGVEAFF. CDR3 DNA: TGCGCCAGCAGCCAAGCCCCAGGGGGTGTCGAAGCTTTCTTT.

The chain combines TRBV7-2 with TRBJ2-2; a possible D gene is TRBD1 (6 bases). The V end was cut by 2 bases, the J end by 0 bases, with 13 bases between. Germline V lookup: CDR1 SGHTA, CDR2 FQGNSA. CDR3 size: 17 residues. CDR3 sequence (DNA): TGTGCCAGCAGCTTACTGGGGGCGACCGCGAACACCGGGGAGCTGTTTTTT. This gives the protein CASSLLGATANTGELFF.

For the CDR3, the DNA is TGTGCCAGCAGTCCCCCGGGGGCGGGGGAGGAAGAGCAGTACTTC. Amino acids: CASSPPGAGEEEQYF. This chain links TRBV6-2 or TRBV6-3 with TRBJ2-7; maybe TRBD2 (7 bases). Deletions cut 5 bases from V and 7 bases from J, with 21 bases between. This CDR3 is built from 15 residues. Germline CDR1 and CDR2: MNHEY and SVGEGT.

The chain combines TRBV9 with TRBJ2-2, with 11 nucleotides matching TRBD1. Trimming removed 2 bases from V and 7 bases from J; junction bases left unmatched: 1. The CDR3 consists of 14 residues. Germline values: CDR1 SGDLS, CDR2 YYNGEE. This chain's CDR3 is CASSVGTGGGELFF. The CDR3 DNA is TGTGCCAGCAGCGTCGGGACAGGGGGCGGGGAGCTGTTTTTT.

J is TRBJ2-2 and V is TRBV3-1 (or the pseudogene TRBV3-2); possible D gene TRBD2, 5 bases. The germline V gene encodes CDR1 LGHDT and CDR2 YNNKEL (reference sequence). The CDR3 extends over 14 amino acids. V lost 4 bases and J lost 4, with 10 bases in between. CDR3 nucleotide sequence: TGTGCCAGCAGCCTCAGACTACGCACCGGGGAGCTGTTTTTT. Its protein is CASSLRLRTGELFF.

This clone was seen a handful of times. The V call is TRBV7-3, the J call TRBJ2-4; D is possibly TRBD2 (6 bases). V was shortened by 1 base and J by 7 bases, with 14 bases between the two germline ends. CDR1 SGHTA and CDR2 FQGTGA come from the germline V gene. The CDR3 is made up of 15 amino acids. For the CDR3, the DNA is TGTGCCAGCAGCTTAAGATTCGGGGCGGGGAACATTCAGTACTTC. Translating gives CASSLRFGAGNIQYF.

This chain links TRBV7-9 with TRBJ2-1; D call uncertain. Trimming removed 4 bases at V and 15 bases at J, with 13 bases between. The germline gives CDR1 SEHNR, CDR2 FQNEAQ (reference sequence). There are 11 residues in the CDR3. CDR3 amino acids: CASSSSSVPFF. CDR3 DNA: TGTGCCAGCAGCTCTTCCTCGGTGCCGTTCTTC.

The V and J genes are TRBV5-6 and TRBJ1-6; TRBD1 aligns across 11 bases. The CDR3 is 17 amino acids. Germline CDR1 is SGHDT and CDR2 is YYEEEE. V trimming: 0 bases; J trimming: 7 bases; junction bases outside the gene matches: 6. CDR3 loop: CASSLGLGTGGNSPLHF. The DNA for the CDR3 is TGTGCCAGCAGCTTGGGGCTCGGGACAGGGGGAAATTCACCCCTCCACTTT. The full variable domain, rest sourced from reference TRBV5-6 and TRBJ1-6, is DAGVTQSPTHLIKTRGQQVTLRCSPKSGHDTVSWYQQALGQGPQFIFQYYEEEERQRGNFPDRFSGHQFPNYSSELNVNALLLGDSALYLCASSLGLGTGGNSPLHFGNGTRLTVT.

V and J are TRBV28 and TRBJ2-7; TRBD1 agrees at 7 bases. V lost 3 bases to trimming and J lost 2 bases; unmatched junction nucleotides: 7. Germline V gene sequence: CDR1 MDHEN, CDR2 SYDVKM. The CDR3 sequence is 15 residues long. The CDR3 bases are TGTGCCAGCAGTTTTAAGGGGGCCCGGCCCTACGAGCAGTACTTC. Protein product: CASSFKGARPYEQYF.

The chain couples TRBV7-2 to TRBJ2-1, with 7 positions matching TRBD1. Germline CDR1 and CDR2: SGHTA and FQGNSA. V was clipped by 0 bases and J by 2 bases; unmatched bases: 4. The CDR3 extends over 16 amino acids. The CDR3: CASSLARTGPYNEQFF. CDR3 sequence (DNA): TGTGCCAGCAGCTTAGCCCGGACAGGACCCTACAATGAGCAGTTCTTC.

Here the CDR3 DNA reads TGTGCCAGCTCACCGGGAGGTGAAGCTTTCTTT. Protein sequence: CASSPGGEAFF. The rearrangement joins TRBV18 to TRBJ1-1, with D unresolved. Germline V gives CDR1 KGHSH, CDR2 LQKENI. This CDR3 comprises 11 residues. Trimming took off 3 bases at V and 7 bases at J, with 6 bases between the two ends. The complete variable domain, with remaining parts taken from reference TRBV18 and TRBJ1-1, reads NAGVMQNPRHLVRRRGQEARLRCSPMKGHSHVYWYRQLPEEGLKFMVYLQKENIIDESGMPKERFSAEFPKEGPSILRIQQVVRGDSAAYFCASSPGGEAFFGQGTRLTVV.

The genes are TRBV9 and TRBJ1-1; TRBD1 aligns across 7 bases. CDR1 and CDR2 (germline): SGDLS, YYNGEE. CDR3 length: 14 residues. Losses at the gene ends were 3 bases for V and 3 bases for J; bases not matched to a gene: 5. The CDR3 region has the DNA TGTGCCAGCAGCGGACAGGGTGGTTACACTGAAGCTTTCTTT. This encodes CASSGQGGYTEAFF.

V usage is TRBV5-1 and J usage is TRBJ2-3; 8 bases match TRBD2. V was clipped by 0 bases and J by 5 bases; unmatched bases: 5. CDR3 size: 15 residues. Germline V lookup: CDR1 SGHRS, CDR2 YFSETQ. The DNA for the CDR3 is TGCGCCAGCAGCTTGGCTTTAGCGGGACAAGATACGCAGTATTTT. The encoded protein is CASSLALAGQDTQYF.

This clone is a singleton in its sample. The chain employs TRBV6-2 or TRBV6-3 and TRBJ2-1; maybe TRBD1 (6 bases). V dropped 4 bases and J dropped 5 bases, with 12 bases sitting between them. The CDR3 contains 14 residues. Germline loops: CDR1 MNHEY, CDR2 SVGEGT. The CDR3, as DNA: TGTGCCAGCAGTTCACAGGGCGCGAACAATGAGCAGTTCTTC. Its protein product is CASSSQGANNEQFF.

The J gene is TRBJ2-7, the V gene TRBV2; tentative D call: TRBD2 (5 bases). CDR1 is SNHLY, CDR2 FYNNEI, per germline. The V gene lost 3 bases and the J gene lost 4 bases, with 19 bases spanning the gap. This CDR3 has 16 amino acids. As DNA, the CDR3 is TGTGCCAGCAGTGACGATCTCATGTCGGGGATTTACGAGCAGTACTTC. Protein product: CASSDDLMSGIYEQYF.

The DNA for the CDR3 is TGTGCCAGCAGTGAATATACCTTGACAGGGATTCGTGGCTACACCTTC. This codes for CASSEYTLTGIRGYTF. This chain connects TRBV25-1 to TRBJ1-2; 7 bases match TRBD1. After removal of 0 bases from V and 7 bases from J, the junction contained 11 bases not matched to a gene. Looked up from germline, CDR1 is MGHDK and CDR2 is SYGVNS. There are 16 residues in the CDR3.

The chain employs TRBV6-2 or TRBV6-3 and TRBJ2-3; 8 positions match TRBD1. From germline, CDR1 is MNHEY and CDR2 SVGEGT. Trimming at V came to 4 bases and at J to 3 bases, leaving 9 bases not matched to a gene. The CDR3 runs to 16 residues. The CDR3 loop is CASSFSTTGVTDTQYF. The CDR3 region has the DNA TGTGCCAGCAGTTTCTCTACGACAGGGGTGACAGATACGCAGTATTTT.

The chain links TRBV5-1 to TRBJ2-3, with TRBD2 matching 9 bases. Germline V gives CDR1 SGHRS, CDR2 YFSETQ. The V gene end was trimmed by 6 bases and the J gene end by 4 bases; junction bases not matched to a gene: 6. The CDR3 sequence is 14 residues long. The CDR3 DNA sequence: TGCGCCAGCAACCAAGCGGGAGGCCCAGATACGCAGTATTTT. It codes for CASNQAGGPDTQYF.

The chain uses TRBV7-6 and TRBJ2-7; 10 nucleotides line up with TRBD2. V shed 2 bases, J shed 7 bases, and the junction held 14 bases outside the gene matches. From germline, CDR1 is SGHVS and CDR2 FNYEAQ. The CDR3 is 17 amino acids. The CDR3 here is CASSLSDFGLAAGEQYF. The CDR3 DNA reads TGTGCCAGCAGCTTATCAGATTTCGGACTAGCGGCGGGAGAGCAGTACTTC.

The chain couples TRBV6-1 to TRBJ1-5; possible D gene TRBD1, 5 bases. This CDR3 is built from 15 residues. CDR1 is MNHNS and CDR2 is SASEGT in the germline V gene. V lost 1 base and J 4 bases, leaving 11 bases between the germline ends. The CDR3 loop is CASSEGPGPNQPQHF. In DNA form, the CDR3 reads TGTGCCAGCAGTGAAGGCCCAGGGCCGAATCAGCCCCAGCATTTT.

The CDR3 loop is CATSDPTGGSATDTQYF. CDR3 DNA sequence: TGTGCCACCAGTGATCCTACAGGGGGTTCGGCCACAGATACGCAGTATTTT. The chain uses TRBV24-1 and TRBJ2-3; TRBD1 matches 8 bases. CDR3 length: 17 amino acids. V was clipped by 3 bases and J by 2 bases; unmatched bases: 9. The germline CDR1 and CDR2 sequences are KGHDR and SFDVKD.

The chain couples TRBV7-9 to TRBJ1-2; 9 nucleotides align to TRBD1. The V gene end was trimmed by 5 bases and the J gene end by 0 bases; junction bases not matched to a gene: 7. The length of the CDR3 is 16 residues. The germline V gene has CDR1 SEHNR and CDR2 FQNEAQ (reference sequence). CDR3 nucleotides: TGTGCCAGCAGCCGACAGGGGGACCTAGCTAACTATGGCTACACCTTC. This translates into CASSRQGDLANYGYTF.

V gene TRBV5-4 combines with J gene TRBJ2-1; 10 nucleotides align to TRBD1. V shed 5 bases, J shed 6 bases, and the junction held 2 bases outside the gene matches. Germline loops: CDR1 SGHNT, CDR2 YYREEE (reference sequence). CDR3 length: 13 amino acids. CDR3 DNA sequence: TGTGCCAGCAGACGGGACAGGGGCAATGAGCAGTTCTTC. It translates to CASRRDRGNEQFF.

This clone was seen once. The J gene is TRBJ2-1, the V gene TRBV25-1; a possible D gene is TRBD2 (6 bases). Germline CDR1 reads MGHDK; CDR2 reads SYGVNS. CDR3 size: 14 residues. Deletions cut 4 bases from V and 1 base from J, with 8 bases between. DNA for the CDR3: TGTGCCAGCAGTGGGGGGACTTCCTACAATGAGCAGTTCTTC. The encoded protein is CASSGGTSYNEQFF.

CDR3 DNA sequence: TGCGCCAGCAGCCAAGATTGGGCAGGGAATAATCAGCCCCAGCATTTT. Translating gives CASSQDWAGNNQPQHF. The rearrangement joins TRBV4-3 to TRBJ1-5, with a weak D call TRBD1 (5 bases). Germline CDR1 LGHNA, CDR2 YSLEER. This CDR3 comprises 16 residues. The V gene lost 0 bases and the J gene lost 4 bases, with 13 bases spanning the gap.

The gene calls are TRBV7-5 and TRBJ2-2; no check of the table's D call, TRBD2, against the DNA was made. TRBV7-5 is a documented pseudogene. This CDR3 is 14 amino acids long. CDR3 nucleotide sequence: TGTGTCAGAAGCTTAACGAGAAGATTTAGGGAGCTGTTTTTT. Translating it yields CVRSLTRRFRELFF.

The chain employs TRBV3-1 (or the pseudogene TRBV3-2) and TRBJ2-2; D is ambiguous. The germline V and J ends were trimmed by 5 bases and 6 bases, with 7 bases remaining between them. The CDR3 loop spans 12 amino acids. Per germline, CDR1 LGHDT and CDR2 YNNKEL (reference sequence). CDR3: CASSFPSGELFF. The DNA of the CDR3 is TGTGCCAGCAGCTTTCCTTCCGGGGAGCTGTTTTTT.

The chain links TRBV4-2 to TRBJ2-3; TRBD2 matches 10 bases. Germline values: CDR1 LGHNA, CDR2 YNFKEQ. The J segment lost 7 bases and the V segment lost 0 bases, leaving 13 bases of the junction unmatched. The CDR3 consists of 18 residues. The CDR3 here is CASSQDWFSSGGGNTQYF. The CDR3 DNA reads TGTGCCAGCAGCCAAGATTGGTTCTCTAGCGGGGGAGGAAATACGCAGTATTTT.

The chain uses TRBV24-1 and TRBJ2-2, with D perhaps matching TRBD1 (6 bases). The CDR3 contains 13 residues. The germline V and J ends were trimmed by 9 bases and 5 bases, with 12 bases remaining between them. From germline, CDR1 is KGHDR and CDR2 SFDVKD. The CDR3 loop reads CATGRTETGELFF. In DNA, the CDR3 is TGTGCCACCGGGCGGACAGAAACCGGGGAGCTGTTTTTT.

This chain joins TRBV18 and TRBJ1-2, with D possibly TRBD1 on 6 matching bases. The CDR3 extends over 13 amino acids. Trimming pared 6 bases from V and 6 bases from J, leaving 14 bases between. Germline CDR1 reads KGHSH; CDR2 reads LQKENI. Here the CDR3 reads CASSPGTLNGYTF. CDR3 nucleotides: TGTGCCAGCTCCCCCGGGACACTGAATGGCTACACCTTC. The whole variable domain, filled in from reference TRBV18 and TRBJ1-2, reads NAGVMQNPRHLVRRRGQEARLRCSPMKGHSHVYWYRQLPEEGLKFMVYLQKENIIDESGMPKERFSAEFPKEGPSILRIQQVVRGDSAAYFCASSPGTLNGYTFGSGTRLTVV.

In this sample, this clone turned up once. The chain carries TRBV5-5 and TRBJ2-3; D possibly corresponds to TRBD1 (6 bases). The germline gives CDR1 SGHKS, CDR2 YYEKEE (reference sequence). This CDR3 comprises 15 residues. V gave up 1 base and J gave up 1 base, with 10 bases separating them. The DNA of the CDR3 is TGTGCCAGCAGCTTGTTATCAGGGGGCACAGATACGCAGTATTTT. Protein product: CASSLLSGGTDTQYF.